The sequence of this T cell receptor (beta chain) was determined in a study of T cells in Graves' hyperthyroidism and ophthalmopathy (dated by TCRdb to between 2017 and 2020). In terms of the full investigation: Peripheral blood samples were taken at the time of initial diagnosis, prior to any treatment. To identify TCR V-J signatures that set the groups apart, the researchers used a discovery cohort of 100 patients, made up of roughly 45 with Graves' ophthalmopathy and some 56 with stable Graves' hyperthyroidism. Prospective prediction of ophthalmopathy was tested in an independent validation cohort consisting of roughly 19 hyperthyroidism patients and around 17 patients who later progressed to ophthalmopathy. The roughly 94 discovery patients were randomly divided into training and test sets at a 7:3 ratio. In several Graves' hyperthyroidism patients, the study also compared T-cell repertoires from thyroid tissue with T-cell repertoires from blood. After blood sampling, hyperthyroidism patients were treated with methimazole at a starting dose of 30 mg daily, and ophthalmopathy patients were treated with high-dose intravenous methylprednisolone. The paper describes TCR Vbeta CDR3 sequencing of 135 peripheral blood samples, made up of fewer than 50 ophthalmopathy patients, some 76 hyperthyroidism patients and some 17 progressor patients. Overall study results and their limits: Sample size was not statistically predetermined, and blinding of investigators to group allocation was not performed. Ophthalmopathy was separated from stable hyperthyroidism by a 13 V-J signature model, with approximately 90% sensitivity and roughly 84% specificity obtained in cross-validation and 80%/75% obtained in testing. Most expanded thyroid clonotypes (frequency above 0.001) were also detected in blood, a finding suggesting that blood repertoires may reflect thyroid immune responses. During validation, the model predicted progression to ophthalmopathy a median of roughly 7.1 months ahead of onset, with 60% to 71% sensitivity and around 73% specificity.

Hyperthyroidism patients were newly diagnosed, had a disease duration of under 2 months, and were aged 18 to 65 years. Exclusion was applied to patients with uncontrolled infections, other autoimmune diseases, pregnancy or lactation. Diagnoses were based on clinical symptoms, serum thyroxine and TRAb, thyroid ultrasound and orbital computed tomography. Blood from progressor patients was drawn when they were first diagnosed with hyperthyroidism, before any ophthalmopathy symptoms appeared. PBMCs were separated from 8 to 10 ml of fresh peripheral blood using Ficoll-Paque density gradient centrifugation. Patients classed as progressors first received a Graves' hyperthyroidism diagnosis and then went on to develop ophthalmopathy during follow-up. Trizol reagent was used to extract total RNA, and RNA quality was then checked on an Agilent 2100 Bioanalyzer. Amplification of TCR beta CDR3 regions was carried out from RNA transcripts. The first round of RT-PCR for the TCR CDR3 was performed with the HTBI primer set and the Qiagen OneStep RT-PCR kit. The libraries were constructed in a second round of multiplex PCR and then size-selected and purified. Libraries were sequenced paired-end with 100 bp reads on an Illumina HiSeq2000. From the authors' description of their analysis: SOAPnuke was used to process the raw data, throwing out any read that contained adapters or uncalled bases, had a mean Phred below 15, or lacked an exact constant-primer or identifier match. COPE v1.2.5 was used to merge high-quality paired reads, and clonotypes were defined as unique nucleotide sequences. Clonotypes were aligned to IMGT TRBV, TRBD and TRBJ reference segments using MiTCR v1.1. The analysis was restricted to V-J combinations with a frequency above 0.0001, which together covered 99% to 99.2% of the repertoires. The TCS score was defined as F50 (clonal expansion) divided by E x V (chaos), with BLOSUM62-based TCRdist calculated between CDR3 peptides within each V-J. Welch's t-statistics and random forest reduced fewer than 550 V-J features to under 15, which were used in a naive Bayes classifier (R e1071). TCRdb's own reprocessing of the public reads used fastp at Q25 and MiXCR and kept productive beta chains. Each entry is one CDR3 protein sequence, shown with its most common DNA and genes. The V and J calls and clone size are TCRdb's, not the authors'. The sample profile shows 250,000 to 300,000 distinct CDR3 sequences; more than 14% of them were found once. The leading ten clones occupy about an eighth of the sample.

The germline V end is reduced by 11 bases and the J end by 4 bases; junction bases left unmatched: 21. Taken from the germline V gene, the CDR1 and CDR2 loops are SNHLY and FYNNEI. The CDR3 starts with the cysteine, ends with the phenylalanine, and has 17 residues. The retained sequence is limited to the CDR3, 51 bases, with the frame set at the first base. Note on this clonotype: Its cognate antigen has yet to be identified. The sample holds no much larger clone one base away, and base qualities are not on file.

The chain links TRBV2 with TRBJ2-5, with TRBD2 identical over 8 junction bases. The clonotype originates from a woman in her thirties or forties with Graves' hyperthyroidism that later progressed to Graves' ophthalmopathy. The sequenced sample was blood. The CDR3 protein sequence reads: CAGSGFLTSDVGETQYF. The DNA sequence is TGTGCCGGAAGTGGCTTCTTGACTAGCGATGTGGGAGAGACCCAGTACTTC.